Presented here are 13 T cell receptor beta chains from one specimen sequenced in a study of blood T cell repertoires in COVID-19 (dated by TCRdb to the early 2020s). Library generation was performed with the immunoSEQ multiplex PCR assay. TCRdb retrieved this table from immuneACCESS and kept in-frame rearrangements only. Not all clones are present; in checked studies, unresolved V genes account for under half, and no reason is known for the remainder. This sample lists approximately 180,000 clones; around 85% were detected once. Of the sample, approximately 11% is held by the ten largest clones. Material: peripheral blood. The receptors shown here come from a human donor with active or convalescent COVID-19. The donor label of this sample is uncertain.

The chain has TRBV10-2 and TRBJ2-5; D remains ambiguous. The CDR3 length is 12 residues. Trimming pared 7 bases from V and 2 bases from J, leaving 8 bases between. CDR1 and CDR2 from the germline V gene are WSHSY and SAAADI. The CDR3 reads CASMAAQETQYF. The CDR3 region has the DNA TGCGCCAGCATGGCGGCGCAAGAGACCCAGTACTTC.

CDR3 region: CASRRTGVDNSPLHF. The CDR3 region has the DNA TGTGCCAGCAGAAGGACAGGGGTAGATAATTCACCCCTCCACTTT. This chain connects TRBV6-6 to TRBJ1-6; 9 bases are a match to TRBD1. Per the germline V gene, CDR1 is MNHNY and CDR2 is SVGAGI (reference sequence). The CDR3 contains 15 residues. Unmatched junction bases numbered 5, after V lost 6 bases and J lost 5 bases.

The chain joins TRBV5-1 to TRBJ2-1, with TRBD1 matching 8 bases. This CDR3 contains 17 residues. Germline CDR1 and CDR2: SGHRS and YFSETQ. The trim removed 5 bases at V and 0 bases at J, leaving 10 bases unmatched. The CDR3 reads CASSSGQGKSSYNEQFF. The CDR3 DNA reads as TGCGCCAGCAGTTCTGGACAGGGCAAGAGCTCCTACAATGAGCAGTTCTTC.

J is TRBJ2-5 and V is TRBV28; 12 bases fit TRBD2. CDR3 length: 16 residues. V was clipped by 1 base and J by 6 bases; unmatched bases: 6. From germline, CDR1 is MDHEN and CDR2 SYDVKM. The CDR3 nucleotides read TGTGCCAGCAGTTTATTCTCTAGCGGGGGGGCAAAGACCCAGTACTTC. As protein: CASSLFSSGGAKTQYF.

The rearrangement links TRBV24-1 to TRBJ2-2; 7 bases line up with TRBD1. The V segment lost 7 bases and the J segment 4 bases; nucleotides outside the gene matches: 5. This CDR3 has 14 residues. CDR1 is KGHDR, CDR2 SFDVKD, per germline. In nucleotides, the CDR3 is TGTGCCACCAGGGTTTCAGGGGGCACCGGGGAGCTGTTTTTT. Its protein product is CATRVSGGTGELFF.

This CDR3 reads CASSDYSGGGNEQFF. The CDR3 DNA is TGTGCCAGCAGTGATTATAGCGGGGGGGGAAATGAGCAGTTCTTC. V usage is TRBV11-3 and J usage is TRBJ2-1; 11 bases line up with TRBD2. The junction had 8 bases not matched to a gene; V was cut back by 6 bases and J by 7 bases. Per germline, CDR1 SGHNT and CDR2 YENEEA. The CDR3 is 15 residues long.

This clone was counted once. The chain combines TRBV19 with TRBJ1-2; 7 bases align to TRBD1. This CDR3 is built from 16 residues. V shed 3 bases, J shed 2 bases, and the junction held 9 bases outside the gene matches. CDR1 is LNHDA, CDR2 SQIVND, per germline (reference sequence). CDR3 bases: TGTGCCAGTAGTATTGCTTTAGGGACAGCCAACTATGGCTACACCTTC. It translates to CASSIALGTANYGYTF. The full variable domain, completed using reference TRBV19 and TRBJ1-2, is DGGITQSPKYLFRKEGQNVTLSCEQNLNHDAMYWYRQDPGQGLRLIYYSQIVNDFQKGDIAEGYSVSREKKESFPLTVTSAQKNPTAFYLCASSIALGTANYGYTFGSGTRLTVV.

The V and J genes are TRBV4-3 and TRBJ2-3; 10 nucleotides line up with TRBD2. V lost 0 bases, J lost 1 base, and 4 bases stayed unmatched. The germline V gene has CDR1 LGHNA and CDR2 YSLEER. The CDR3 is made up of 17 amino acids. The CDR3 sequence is CASSQDRGLAGTDTQYF. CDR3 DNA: TGCGCCAGCAGCCAAGATCGTGGACTAGCGGGCACAGATACGCAGTATTTT.

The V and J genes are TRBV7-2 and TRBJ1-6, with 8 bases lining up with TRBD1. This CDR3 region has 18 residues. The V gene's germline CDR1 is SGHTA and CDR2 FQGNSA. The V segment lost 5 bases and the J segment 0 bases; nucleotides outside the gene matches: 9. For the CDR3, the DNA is TGTGCCAGCAGCGGAGACAGGGGCAGGGGCTCCTATAATTCACCCCTCCACTTT. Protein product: CASSGDRGRGSYNSPLHF.

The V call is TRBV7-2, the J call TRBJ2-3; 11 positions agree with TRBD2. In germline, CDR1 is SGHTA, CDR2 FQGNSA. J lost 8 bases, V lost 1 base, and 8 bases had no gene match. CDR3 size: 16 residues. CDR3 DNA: TGTGCCAGCAGCTTAGGGCTAGCGGGGGGCCAGGGTACGCAGTATTTT. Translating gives CASSLGLAGGQGTQYF.

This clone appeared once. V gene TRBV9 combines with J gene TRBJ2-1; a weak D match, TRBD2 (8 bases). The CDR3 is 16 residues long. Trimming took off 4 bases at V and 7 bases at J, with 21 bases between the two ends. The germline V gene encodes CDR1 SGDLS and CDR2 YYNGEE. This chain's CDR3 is CASSSGGTSGANEQFF. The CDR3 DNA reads TGTGCCAGCAGCTCAGGGGGGACTAGTGGAGCGAATGAGCAGTTCTTC.

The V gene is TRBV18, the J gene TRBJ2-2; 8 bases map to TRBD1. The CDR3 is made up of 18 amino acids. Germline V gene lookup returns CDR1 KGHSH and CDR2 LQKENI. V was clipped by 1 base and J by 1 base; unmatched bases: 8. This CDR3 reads CASSPQIRTGRNTGELFF. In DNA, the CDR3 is TGTGCCAGCTCACCACAAATCAGGACAGGGAGGAACACCGGGGAGCTGTTTTTT.

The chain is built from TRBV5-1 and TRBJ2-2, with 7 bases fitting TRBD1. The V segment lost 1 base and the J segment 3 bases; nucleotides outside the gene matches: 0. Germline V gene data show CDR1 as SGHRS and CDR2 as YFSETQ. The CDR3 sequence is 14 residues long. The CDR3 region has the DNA TGCGCCAGCAGCTTGACAGGGGACACCGGGGAGCTGTTTTTT. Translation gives CASSLTGDTGELFF. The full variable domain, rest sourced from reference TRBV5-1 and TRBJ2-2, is KAGVTQTPRYLIKTRGQQVTLSCSPISGHRSVSWYQQTPGQGLQFLFEYFSETQRNKGNFPGRFSGRQFSNSRSEMNVSTLELGDSALYLCASSLTGDTGELFFGEGSRLTVL.